The clone carrying this TCR beta chain was counted only a few times. Its antigen is unknown. Germline CDR1 and CDR2: MNHEY and SMNVEV (reference sequence). With 8 bases clipped from V and 1 base from J, the junction kept 11 bases outside the gene matches. This CDR3 spans 18 amino acids. The data originate from a study of T cell responses to AZD1222 COVID-19 vaccine. The data were produced by immunoSEQ multiplex PCR, yet TCRdb's version contains in-frame clones alone and is incomplete. Among 90,000 to 130,000 clones listed, roughly 84% were seen once. Findings and caveats of the study: Reports indicate that nearly half of spike-specific TCRs are directed at unmutated variant regions. Sampled repertoires all dated from after the peak T cell response.

The TCR originated in an adult in good health. V is TRBV27 and J is TRBJ2-6; TRBD1 matches 10 bases. This specimen consisted of peripheral blood, obtained on day 0 of AZD1222 vaccination. CDR3 region: CASSPGTGVGSGANVLTF. The CDR3 region has the DNA TGTGCCAGCTCACCTGGGACAGGGGTCGGATCTGGGGCCAACGTCCTGACTTTC.